This is a list of T cell receptor beta chains from one sample in a study of blood T cell repertoires in COVID-19. Profiled with immunoSEQ multiplex PCR; TCRdb holds only in-frame clones, not every one. The table lists under 300,000 clones, around nine tenths of them singletons. Sequencing was carried out using peripheral blood. These receptors were obtained from a woman aged 35 to 49 who had recovered from COVID-19. The CDR3 runs from the conserved cysteine through the conserved F or W. D genes are given only for firm matches. Expanded clones are given a class, and other clones once, few, many or no size at all.

d_call	j_call	clone_size	v_call	cdr3_nt	cdr3_aa
NA	TRBJ2-7	NA	TRBV5-6	TGTGCCAGCAGCGGGCAGGGATCCTACGAGCAGTACTTC	CASSGQGSYEQYF
NA	TRBJ2-3	NA	TRBV27	TGTGCCAGCAGTATAGCGGATCGGAGCACAGATACGCAGTATTTT	CASSIADRSTDTQYF
NA	TRBJ2-3	NA	TRBV7-8	TGTGCCAGCAGCTTAGCCAGGGATCGTGGCACAGATACGCAGTATTTT	CASSLARDRGTDTQYF
NA	TRBJ2-2	NA	TRBV2	TGTGCCAGCAGTGAAGCGGGAGCCACCGGGGAGCTGTTTTTT	CASSEAGATGELFF
NA	TRBJ1-1	NA	TRBV21-1	TGTGCCAGCAGCATCGGGGGTACCACTGAAGCTTTCTTT	CASSIGGTTEAFF
TRBD2	TRBJ2-1	NA	TRBV5-1	TGCGCCAGCAGCTTCGGCGGGAGCTACTCCTCCTACAATGAGCAGTTCTTC	CASSFGGSYSSYNEQFF
NA	TRBJ2-3	NA	TRBV3-1/TRBV3-2	TGTGCCAGCAGCCTTGCTTTTCCCGGAGACACAGATACGCAGTATTTT	CASSLAFPGDTDTQYF
TRBD1	TRBJ1-5	NA	TRBV19	TGTGCCAGCTCGAAGGGGGCAGTTCAGCCCCAGCATTTT	CASSKGAVQPQHF
NA	TRBJ2-7	NA	TRBV21-1	TGTGCCAGCAGCAAAAAAAAACTTCAGGGGCACTCCTACGAGCAGTACTTC	CASSKKKLQGHSYEQYF
TRBD1	TRBJ1-4	NA	TRBV7-2	TGTGCCAGCAGCTCCCTCGACAGGGGGGCAACTAATGAAAAACTGTTTTTT	CASSSLDRGATNEKLFF
NA	TRBJ1-3	NA	TRBV10-3	TGTGCCATCAGTGCCGTGGACAGCTCTGGAAACACCATATATTTT	CAISAVDSSGNTIYF
TRBD1	TRBJ2-7	NA	TRBV27	TGTGCCAGCAGCGGTTCCGGGACAGGGGCGGAGTACTTC	CASSGSGTGAEYF
NA	TRBJ1-5	NA	TRBV6-2/TRBV6-3	TGTGCCAGCAGTTACTCAGGGGGCAATCAGCCCCAGCATTTT	CASSYSGGNQPQHF
TRBD1	TRBJ2-7	NA	TRBV14	TGTGCCAGCAGCCCACAGGGGGCGCTTCGTGAGTACGAGCAGTACTTC	CASSPQGALREYEQYF
NA	TRBJ2-4	NA	TRBV6-5	TGTGCCAGCAGTTACTCGCAACAGATAGCCAAAAACATTCAGTACTTC	CASSYSQQIAKNIQYF
NA	TRBJ2-2	NA	TRBV7-9	TGTGCCAGCAGCTTAGCCAGAAACACCGGGGAGCTGTTTTTT	CASSLARNTGELFF
TRBD2	TRBJ2-3	NA	TRBV28	TGTGCCAGCAGTCCCCCCCCTAGCGGTTTTTACACAGATACGCAGTATTTT	CASSPPPSGFYTDTQYF
TRBD2	TRBJ2-4	NA	TRBV4-2	TGTGCCAGCAGCCAAGGGGATAGCGGGACTGACATTCAGTACTTC	CASSQGDSGTDIQYF
TRBD2	TRBJ2-7	NA	TRBV28	TGTGCCAGCAGTTTACTCCACTACTCGGAAGCGGGGTCCTACGAGCAGTACTTC	CASSLLHYSEAGSYEQYF
TRBD2	TRBJ2-1	NA	TRBV10-3	TGTGCCATCACTAGCGGGAGATCTTTGGATGAGCAGTTCTTC	CAITSGRSLDEQFF
NA	TRBJ2-1	NA	TRBV9	TGTGCCAGCAGCTACTTCGAGCGGGCTAGCTCCTACAATGAGCAGTTCTTC	CASSYFERASSYNEQFF
NA	TRBJ1-1	once	TRBV3-1/TRBV3-2	TGTGCCAGCAGCCAATATAGCGTGAACACTGAAGCTTTCTTT	CASSQYSVNTEAFF
TRBD2	TRBJ2-1	NA	TRBV9	TGTGCCAGCAGCGGACGGACTAGCGGTAATGAGCAGTTCTTC	CASSGRTSGNEQFF
TRBD1	TRBJ2-7	NA	TRBV3-1/TRBV3-2	TGTGCCAGCAGCCAAGGGACAGGGGCCGCCTACGAGCAGTACTTC	CASSQGTGAAYEQYF
NA	TRBJ2-6	NA	TRBV9	TGTGCCAGCAGCGGGGCCGCCGTTCCTGGGGCCAACGTCCTGACTTTC	CASSGAAVPGANVLTF
TRBD2	TRBJ2-2	NA	TRBV14	TGTGCCAGCAGCCAAGCCGGGAGGGCCAATACCGGGGAGCTGTTTTTT	CASSQAGRANTGELFF
NA	TRBJ2-7	NA	TRBV11-2	TGTGCCAGCAGGCTCCTAGAGCGCGAGCAGTACTTC	CASRLLEREQYF
NA	TRBJ2-1	NA	TRBV7-3	TGTGCCAGCAGCTTAGCGGGAGAGCAGTTCTTC	CASSLAGEQFF
TRBD2	TRBJ2-3	NA	TRBV7-3	TGTGCCAGCAGCCTAGCGGGAGGCATCGCAGATACGCAGTATTTT	CASSLAGGIADTQYF
NA	TRBJ1-5	NA	TRBV19	TGTGCCAGTTGGACCCCGGGGGTATATAGCAATCAGCCCCAGCATTTT	CASWTPGVYSNQPQHF
TRBD2	TRBJ2-5	NA	TRBV7-8	TGTGCCAGCAGCCCGTACGGACTAGCGGAAGAGACCCAGTACTTC	CASSPYGLAEETQYF
TRBD1	TRBJ1-6	NA	TRBV5-4	TGTGCCAGCAGCCCTAGGACAGGGAAAGGCTCACCCCTCCACTTT	CASSPRTGKGSPLHF
TRBD2	TRBJ2-1	NA	TRBV19	TGTGCCAGTAGCCAGACTAGCGGGAGCAACAATGAGCAGTTCTTC	CASSQTSGSNNEQFF
NA	TRBJ1-1	NA	TRBV29-1	TGCAGCGTTGAGTTGGGCCATGAAGCTTTCTTT	CSVELGHEAFF
TRBD1	TRBJ1-5	NA	TRBV7-9	TGTGCCAGCAGCTTAGCCCCGACAGGGGGCCATTATAGCAATCAGCCCCAGCATTTT	CASSLAPTGGHYSNQPQHF
TRBD2	TRBJ2-1	NA	TRBV19	TGTGCCAGTACCCTCTCGATAGCGGGGGGCTCCTACAATGAGCAGTTCTTC	CASTLSIAGGSYNEQFF
NA	TRBJ2-1	NA	TRBV19	TGTGCCAGTAGTCTAACTGGTATATACAATGAGCAGTTCTTC	CASSLTGIYNEQFF
TRBD1	TRBJ1-5	NA	TRBV7-9	TGTGCCAGCAGCCGGACAGGGAATCAGCCCCAGCATTTT	CASSRTGNQPQHF
NA	TRBJ1-3	NA	TRBV28	TGTGCCAGCAGTTTATATGCCATGAGCTCTGGAAACACCATATATTTT	CASSLYAMSSGNTIYF
NA	TRBJ2-5	once	TRBV28	TGTGCCAGCGGGGAGACTTACCGGGGGGAGACCCAGTACTTC	CASGETYRGETQYF
NA	TRBJ1-5	NA	TRBV30	TGTGCCTGGAGGGCCCTGGGACAAAATCAGCCCCAGCATTTT	CAWRALGQNQPQHF
NA	TRBJ1-1	NA	TRBV12-3/TRBV12-4	TGTGCCAGCAGTAAGACAGCGAACACTGAAGCTTTCTTT	CASSKTANTEAFF
NA	TRBJ2-3	NA	TRBV2	TGTGCCAGCAGGAAGGAGCTGACAGATACGCAGTATTTT	CASRKELTDTQYF
NA	TRBJ1-5	few	TRBV27	TGTGCCAGCAGTTTACCGAATCAGCCCCAGCATTTT	CASSLPNQPQHF
TRBD1	TRBJ1-5	NA	TRBV12-3/TRBV12-4	TGTGCCAGCACCCGGACAGGGCAACAGCCCCAGCATTTT	CASTRTGQQPQHF
TRBD2	TRBJ2-7	NA	TRBV7-6	TGTGCCAGCAGCTTAGCGGGAGGGAGCTCCTACGAGCAGTACTTC	CASSLAGGSSYEQYF
NA	TRBJ2-7	NA	TRBV7-9	TGTGCCAGCAGCTCGACCACGGGATACTCCTACGAGCAGTACTTC	CASSSTTGYSYEQYF
NA	TRBJ2-3	NA	TRBV5-4	TGTGCCAGCAGCCCGATAAAGCACACAGATACGCAGTATTTT	CASSPIKHTDTQYF
TRBD1	TRBJ1-4	NA	TRBV28	TGTGCCAGCAGTTCAGGGACAGGGGAAAATGAAAAACTGTTTTTT	CASSSGTGENEKLFF
NA	TRBJ2-1	NA	TRBV24-1	TGTGCCACCAGTGATCCCCGCCGGAGCTCCTACAATGAGCAGTTCTTC	CATSDPRRSSYNEQFF
NA	TRBJ2-3	NA	TRBV19	TGTGCCAGTAGTATTCCAGGGGGGGATACGCAGTATTTT	CASSIPGGDTQYF
NA	TRBJ2-1	few	TRBV11-2	TGTGCCAGCAGCCACACTAACCAGGGATTGGGCAATGAGCAGTTCTTC	CASSHTNQGLGNEQFF
TRBD2	TRBJ2-4	NA	TRBV2	TGTGCCAGCAGTAGCTTCCGGGACCCGGGGGAGGGGATTCAGTACTTC	CASSSFRDPGEGIQYF
NA	TRBJ2-5	NA	TRBV5-4	TGTGCCAGCAGCGATATAGAGGGATTCGGCTCCGTCGAGACCCAGTACTTC	CASSDIEGFGSVETQYF
NA	TRBJ1-1	once	TRBV19	TGTGCCAGTAGTATTGGTCAGTTGAACACTGAAGCTTTCTTT	CASSIGQLNTEAFF
TRBD1	TRBJ2-7	NA	TRBV24-1	TGTGCCACCAGTGAAGCCGGGACAGAGGACTCCTACGAGCAGTACTTC	CATSEAGTEDSYEQYF